This entry concerns a single TCR beta chain. Antigen specificity is unknown. There was at least one pre-ART PBMC sample for each donor, plus at least two post-ART PBMC samples. Cryopreserved PBMC, at roughly 0.85-11 million per sample, were present before DNA extraction. The data were taken from a study of long-term antiretroviral therapy in people with HIV. Study-wide results and caveats: Compared with controls, HIV repertoires showed narrower CDR3 length ranges. Diversity increased after ART yet remained lower than in transplant donor controls.

Version v3.0 of the immunoSEQ assay was performed at survey level. Clones were sequenced by immunoSEQ multiplex PCR, and TCRdb holds only the in-frame ones, with some missing. The sample holds fewer than 30,000 clones; roughly 79% are singletons and the top ten take more than 15%. The germline V gene encodes CDR1 SEHNR and CDR2 FQNEAQ (reference sequence). The length of the CDR3 is 15 residues. V lost 4 bases to trimming and J lost 4 bases, with 14 bases between them. The chain uses TRBV7-9 and TRBJ2-1; D not certain. The sequences come from unsorted PBMCs, collected at the start of antiretroviral therapy, before treatment. The receptor was derived from a woman younger than 30 with HIV. Here the CDR3 reads CASSYSGRPYNEQFF. DNA for the CDR3: TGTGCCAGCAGCTACTCGGGCCGACCATACAATGAGCAGTTCTTC. The whole variable domain, filled in from reference TRBV7-9 and TRBJ2-1, reads DTGVSQNPRHKITKRGQNVTFRCDPISEHNRLYWYRQTLGQGPEFLTYFQNEAQLEKSRLLSDRFSAERPKGSFSTLEIQRTEQGDSAMYLCASSYSGRPYNEQFFGPGTRLTVL.